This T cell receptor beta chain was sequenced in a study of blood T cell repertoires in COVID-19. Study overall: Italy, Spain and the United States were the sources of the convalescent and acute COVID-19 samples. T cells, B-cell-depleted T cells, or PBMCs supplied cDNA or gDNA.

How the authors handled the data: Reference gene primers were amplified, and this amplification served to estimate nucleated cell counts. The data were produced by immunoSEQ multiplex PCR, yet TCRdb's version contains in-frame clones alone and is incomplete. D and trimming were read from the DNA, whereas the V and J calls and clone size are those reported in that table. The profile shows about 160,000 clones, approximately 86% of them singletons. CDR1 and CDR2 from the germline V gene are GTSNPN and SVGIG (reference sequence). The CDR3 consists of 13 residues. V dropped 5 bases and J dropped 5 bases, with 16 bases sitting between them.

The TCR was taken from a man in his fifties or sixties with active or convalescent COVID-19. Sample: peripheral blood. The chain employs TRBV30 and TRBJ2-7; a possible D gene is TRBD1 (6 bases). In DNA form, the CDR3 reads TGTGCCTGGGCCTCCCTGCCAGGGGACGAGCAGTACTTC. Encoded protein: CAWASLPGDEQYF. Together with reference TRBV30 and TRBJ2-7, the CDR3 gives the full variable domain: SQTIHQWPATLVQPVGSPLSLECTVEGTSNPNLYWYRQAAGRGLQLLFYSVGIGQISSEVPQNLSASRPQDRQFILSSKKLLLSDSGFYLCAWASLPGDEQYFGPGTRLTVT.